Following are 3 T cell receptor beta chains from one sample sequenced in a study of cytomegalovirus exposure and HLA in healthy donors. The PCR used 60 Vbeta and 13 Jbeta primers. Profiling relied on immunoSEQ multiplex PCR, and the TCRdb table lists in-frame clones only, not all of them. The sample holds around 130,000 clones; 65% to 90% are singletons and the top ten take around 1.2%. The sample consisted of PBMCs. The receptors stem from a girl aged 2-10 years in good health and CMV-seronegative.

The CDR3 loop reads CASSRPGTSGLETQYF. Here the CDR3 DNA reads TGTGCCAGCAGCCGACCCGGGACTAGCGGGTTGGAGACCCAGTACTTC. The V call is TRBV9, the J call TRBJ2-5; TRBD2 aligns across 12 bases. This CDR3 is 16 amino acids long. V was pared by 4 bases and J by 5 bases, with 9 bases of the junction left unmatched. CDR1 and CDR2 (germline): SGDLS, YYNGEE.

This rearrangement joins TRBV28 to TRBJ1-2, with D uncertain. The CDR3 is 13 amino acids. V lost 5 bases and J 2 bases, leaving 9 bases between the germline ends. From germline, CDR1 is MDHEN and CDR2 SYDVKM. The CDR3 coding sequence is TGTGCCAGCAGTCCCCCGGGGAACTATGGCTACACCTTC. Translating it yields CASSPPGNYGYTF.

This chain links TRBV21-1 with TRBJ2-2; TRBD1, the table's D call, was not compared with the DNA. TRBV21-1 is a pseudogene locus. CDR3 length equals 16 residues. CDR3 sequence: CASTITPGAGTGELFF. As DNA, the CDR3 is TGTGCCAGCACCATTACGCCAGGGGCGGGCACCGGGGAGCTGTTTTTT.